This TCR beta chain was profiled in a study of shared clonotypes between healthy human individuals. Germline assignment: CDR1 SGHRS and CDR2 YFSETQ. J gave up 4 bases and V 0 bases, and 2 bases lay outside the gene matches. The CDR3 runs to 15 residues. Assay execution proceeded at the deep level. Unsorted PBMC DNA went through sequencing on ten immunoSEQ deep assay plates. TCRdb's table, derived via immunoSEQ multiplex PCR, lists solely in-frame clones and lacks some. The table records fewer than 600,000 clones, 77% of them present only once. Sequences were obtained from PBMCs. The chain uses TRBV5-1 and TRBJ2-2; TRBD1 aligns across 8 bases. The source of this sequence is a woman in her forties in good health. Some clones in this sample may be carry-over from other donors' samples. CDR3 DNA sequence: TGCGCCAGCAGCTTGGGACAGGGGACCACCGGGGAGCTGTTTTTT. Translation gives CASSLGQGTTGELFF. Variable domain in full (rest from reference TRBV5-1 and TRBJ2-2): KAGVTQTPRYLIKTRGQQVTLSCSPISGHRSVSWYQQTPGQGLQFLFEYFSETQRNKGNFPGRFSGRQFSNSRSEMNVSTLELGDSALYLCASSLGQGTTGELFFGEGSRLTVL.